Included here is one TCR beta chain sequence, with context. This record belongs to a study of blood T cells in healthy people across ages. Next came a second PCR, run for about 7 to 12 cycles, which used a sample-barcoded 5' primer along with a J-beta primer mix. MiXCR, applied by TCRdb to the 5' RACE reads, yields one record per CDR3 protein. The repertoire holds 650,000 to 900,000 distinct CDR3 sequences, with about 62% as singletons. The ends were cut back, 3 bases at V and 1 base at J, with 3 bases in the middle. This CDR3 comprises 12 residues. Germline V CDR1 and CDR2: ENHRY, SYGVKD. The sequence came from a man between 25 and 39 years old in good health. Specimen: blood. This rearrangement joins TRBV10-3 to TRBJ1-1; D ambiguous. The CDR3 coding sequence is TGTGCCATCAGTGATCCGAACACTGAAGCTTTCTTT. Amino acids: CAISDPNTEAFF.